This TCR beta chain is from a study of T cells in Graves' hyperthyroidism and ophthalmopathy. Overall study context: Peripheral blood samples were taken at initial diagnosis, prior to any treatment.

Points from the study as a whole: Prediction of ophthalmopathy progression came a median around 6 months pre-onset. Researchers found most expanded thyroid clonotypes above 0.001 in blood as well.

Regions amplified from RNA transcripts were the TCR beta CDR3 regions. The HTBI primer set drove a first-round RT-PCR of the TCR CDR3. One entry per CDR3 protein results from TCRdb running MiXCR on the multiplex PCR reads. Of a few hundred thousand distinct CDR3 sequences detected, about 15% appear once; the ten largest clones hold 6.5% to 8%. The trim removed 5 bases at V and 2 bases at J, leaving 6 bases unmatched. The CDR3 contains 14 residues. This clonotype has at least ten counts. Antigen unknown. The gene calls are TRBV12-3 or TRBV12-4 and TRBJ2-7, with TRBD1 matching 7 bases. Sample: blood. This TCR was sampled from a woman in her thirties with Graves' hyperthyroidism. The CDR3 sequence: CASSPLTGTYEQYF. The CDR3 nucleotides are TGTGCCAGCAGTCCGTTGACAGGGACCTACGAGCAGTACTTC.